This T cell receptor beta chain was identified in a study of STAT5B mutations in CD4+ large granular lymphocyte leukemia. Study-level results: CD4-sorted patient repertoires seemed more clonal than healthy CD4+ repertoires. Compared with healthy controls (2/35), patient top clones favored TRBV06 (8/27).

The table lists this clone with a count of one. What it binds is not known. Trimming cost V 0 bases and J 4 bases; bases outside gene matches: 5. The germline CDR1 and CDR2 sequences are SGHRS and YFSETQ. This CDR3 spans 15 amino acids. Buffy coats from healthy blood donors served as controls. Sequencing was at survey level. This table comes from immunoSEQ multiplex PCR, and its TCRdb copy is limited to in-frame clones, with some not included. The repertoire holds roughly 30,000 clones, with 65% to 75% as singletons. The sequence was collected from a human donor in good health. Sequenced material: CD4+ T cells from blood buffy coats. This chain joins TRBV5-1 and TRBJ1-2; TRBD1 agrees at 8 bases. This CDR3 reads CASSLGSGGSYGYTF. The CDR3 DNA follows: TGCGCCAGCAGCTTGGGTTCAGGGGGCAGCTATGGCTACACCTTC.